Here is one T cell receptor (beta chain) with its context. Its target is unknown. The data belong to a study of shared clonotypes between healthy human individuals. Study-level information: Used for every donor were three CD4 naive, three CD4 memory, two CD8 naive and one CD8 memory plate.

Each subset's genomic DNA was split evenly across several immunoSEQ plates. Measured with immunoSEQ multiplex PCR; TCRdb has only the in-frame clones, and not every one. This repertoire shows millions of clones, roughly 92% found once; its top ten account for around 0.15%. Study outcomes and limitations: Despite large depth, sorted-subset datasets appeared incompletely sequenced. A reduction in generation probabilities was seen for non-shared clonotypes relative to those shared by all four donors.

The sample taken for sequencing was naive CD4+ T cells sorted from blood. Subset reported: CD45RA+ positively selected. The receptor's source is a man aged 18-30 years in good health.

CDR3 DNA sequence: TGTGCCAGCAGTGAAATGAAATTAACACCCCAGTATTTT. Translating gives CASSEMKLTPQYF. This sequence joins TRBV25-1 and TRBJ2-3, with D unclear. Germline CDR1 MGHDK, CDR2 SYGVNS. V was pared by 2 bases and J by 12 bases, with 15 bases between. The CDR3 consists of 13 residues.